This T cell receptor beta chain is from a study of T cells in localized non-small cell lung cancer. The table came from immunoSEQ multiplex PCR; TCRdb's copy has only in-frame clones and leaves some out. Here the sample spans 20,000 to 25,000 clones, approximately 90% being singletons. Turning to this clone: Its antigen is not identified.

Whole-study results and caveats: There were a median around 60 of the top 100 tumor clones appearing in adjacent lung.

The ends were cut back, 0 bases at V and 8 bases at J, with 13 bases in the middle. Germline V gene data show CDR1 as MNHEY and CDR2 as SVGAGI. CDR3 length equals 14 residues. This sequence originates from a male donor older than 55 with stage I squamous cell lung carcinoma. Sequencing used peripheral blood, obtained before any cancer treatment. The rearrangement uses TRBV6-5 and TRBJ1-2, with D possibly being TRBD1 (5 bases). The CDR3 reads CASSYSGGSIGYTF. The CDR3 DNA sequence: TGTGCCAGCAGTTACTCGGGGGGATCTATCGGCTACACCTTC.